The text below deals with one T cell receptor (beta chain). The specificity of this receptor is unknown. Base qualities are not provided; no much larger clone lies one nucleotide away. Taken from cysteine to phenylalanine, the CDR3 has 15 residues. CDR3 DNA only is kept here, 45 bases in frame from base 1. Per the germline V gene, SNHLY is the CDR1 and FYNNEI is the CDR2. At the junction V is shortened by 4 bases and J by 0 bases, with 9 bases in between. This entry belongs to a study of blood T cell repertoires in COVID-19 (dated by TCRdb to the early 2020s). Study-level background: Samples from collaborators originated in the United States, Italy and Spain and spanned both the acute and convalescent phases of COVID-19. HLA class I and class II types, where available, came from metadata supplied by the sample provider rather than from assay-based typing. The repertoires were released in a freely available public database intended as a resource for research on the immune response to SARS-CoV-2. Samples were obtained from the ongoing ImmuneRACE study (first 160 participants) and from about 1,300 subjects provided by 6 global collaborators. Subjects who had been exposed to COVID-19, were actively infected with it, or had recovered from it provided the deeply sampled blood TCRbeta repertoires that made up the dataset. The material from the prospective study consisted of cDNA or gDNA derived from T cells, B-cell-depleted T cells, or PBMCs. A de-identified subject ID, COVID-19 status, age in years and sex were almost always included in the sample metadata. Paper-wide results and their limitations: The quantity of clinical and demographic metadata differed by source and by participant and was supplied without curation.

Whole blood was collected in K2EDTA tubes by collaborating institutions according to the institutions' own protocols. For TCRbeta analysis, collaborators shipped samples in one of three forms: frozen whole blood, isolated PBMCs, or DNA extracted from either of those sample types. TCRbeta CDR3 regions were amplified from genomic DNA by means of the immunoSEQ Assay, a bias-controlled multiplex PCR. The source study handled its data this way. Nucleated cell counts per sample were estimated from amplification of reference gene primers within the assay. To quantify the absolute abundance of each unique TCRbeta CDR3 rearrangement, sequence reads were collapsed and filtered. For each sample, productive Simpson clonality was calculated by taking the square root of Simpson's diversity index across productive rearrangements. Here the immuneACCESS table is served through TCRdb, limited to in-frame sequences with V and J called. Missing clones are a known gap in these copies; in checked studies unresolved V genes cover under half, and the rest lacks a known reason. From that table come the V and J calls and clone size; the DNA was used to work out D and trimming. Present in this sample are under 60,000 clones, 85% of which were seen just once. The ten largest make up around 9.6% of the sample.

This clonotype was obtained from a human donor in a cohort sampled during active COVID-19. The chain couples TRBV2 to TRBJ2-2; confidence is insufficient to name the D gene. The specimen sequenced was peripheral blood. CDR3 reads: CASSVASANTGELFF. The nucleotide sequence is TGTGCCAGCAGTGTAGCCTCCGCGAACACCGGGGAGCTGTTTTTT. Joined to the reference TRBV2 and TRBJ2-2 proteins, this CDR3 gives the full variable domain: EPEVTQTPSHQVTQMGQEVILRCVPISNHLYFYWYRQILGQKVEFLVSFYNNEISEKSEIFDDQFSVERPDGSNFTLKIRSTKLEDSAMYFCASSVASANTGELFFGEGSRLTVL.